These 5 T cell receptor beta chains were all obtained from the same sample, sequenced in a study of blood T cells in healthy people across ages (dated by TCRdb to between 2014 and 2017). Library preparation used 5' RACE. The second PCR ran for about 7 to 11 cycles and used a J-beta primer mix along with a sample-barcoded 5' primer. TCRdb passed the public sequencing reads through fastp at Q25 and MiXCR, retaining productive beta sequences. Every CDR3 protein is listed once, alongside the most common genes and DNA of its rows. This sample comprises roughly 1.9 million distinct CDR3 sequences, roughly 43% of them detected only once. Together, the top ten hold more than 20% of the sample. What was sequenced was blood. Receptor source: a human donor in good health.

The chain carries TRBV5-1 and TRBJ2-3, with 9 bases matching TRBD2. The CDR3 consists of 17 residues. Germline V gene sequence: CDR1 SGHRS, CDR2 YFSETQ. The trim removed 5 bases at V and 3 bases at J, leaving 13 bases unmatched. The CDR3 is CASSFTRSGGKTDTQYF. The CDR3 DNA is TGCGCCAGCAGTTTTACAAGAAGCGGGGGGAAAACAGATACGCAGTATTTT.

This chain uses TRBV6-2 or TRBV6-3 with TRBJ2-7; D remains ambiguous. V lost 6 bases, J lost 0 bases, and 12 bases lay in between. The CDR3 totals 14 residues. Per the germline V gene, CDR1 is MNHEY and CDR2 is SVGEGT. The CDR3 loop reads CASSPGPYSYEQYF. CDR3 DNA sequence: TGTGCCAGCAGCCCCGGGCCCTACTCCTACGAGCAGTACTTC.

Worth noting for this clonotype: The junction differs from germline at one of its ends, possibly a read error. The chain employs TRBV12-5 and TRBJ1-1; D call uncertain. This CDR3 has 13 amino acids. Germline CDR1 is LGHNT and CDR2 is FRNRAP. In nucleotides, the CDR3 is TGTGCTAGTGGTTTGGGGGTGAACGCTGAAGCTTTCTTT. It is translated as CASGLGVNAEAFF.

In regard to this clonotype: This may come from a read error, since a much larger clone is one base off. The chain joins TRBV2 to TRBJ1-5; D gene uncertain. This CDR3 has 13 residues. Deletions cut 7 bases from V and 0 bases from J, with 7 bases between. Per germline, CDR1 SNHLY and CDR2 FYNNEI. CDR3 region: CASNPHSNQPQHF. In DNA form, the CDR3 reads TGTGCCAGCAACCCACATAGCAATCAGCCCCAGCATTTT.

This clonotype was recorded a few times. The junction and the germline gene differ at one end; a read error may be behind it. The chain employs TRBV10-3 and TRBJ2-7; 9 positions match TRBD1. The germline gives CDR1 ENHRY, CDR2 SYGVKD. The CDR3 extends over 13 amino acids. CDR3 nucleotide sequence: TGTGCCGTCAGTGTGACAGGGGGCTACGAGCAGTACTTC. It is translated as CAVSVTGGYEQYF.